This T cell receptor beta chain was observed in a study of shared T cell receptors in the human thymus. CDR3 size: 15 residues. Per germline, CDR1 SEHNR and CDR2 FQNEAQ (reference sequence). V shed 6 bases and J 3 bases; nucleotides not matched to a gene: 7. Generated by immunoSEQ multiplex PCR, the TCRdb table keeps only in-frame clones and is missing some. Of 700,000 or so clones in the sample, approximately 83% were seen once. This same sample was also part of a study on human thymus T cells. That paper adds: The donor group consisted of healthy Finnish infants who were having corrective surgery for congenital heart defects. During corrective heart surgery, resections were taken, and the thymus tissue came from them. The authors found apparently biased V and J gene usage in thymic and blood repertoires. Thymic repertoires of unrelated individuals were reported in related research to overlap highly.

The sequenced sample consisted of thymocytes. The TCR sequence derives from a girl in the first two years of life with a congenital heart defect. The chain couples TRBV7-9 to TRBJ2-4; 8 positions agree with TRBD1. CDR3 in DNA: TGTGCCAGCAGGGTGGACAGGGCCAACAAAAACATTCAGTACTTC. Its protein product is CASRVDRANKNIQYF. The complete variable domain, with remaining parts taken from reference TRBV7-9 and TRBJ2-4, reads DTGVSQNPRHKITKRGQNVTFRCDPISEHNRLYWYRQTLGQGPEFLTYFQNEAQLEKSRLLSDRFSAERPKGSFSTLEIQRTEQGDSAMYLCASRVDRANKNIQYFGAGTRLSVL.